These 15 T cell receptor beta chains were sequenced from one sample in a study of siplizumab effects on memory and regulatory T cells. TCRdb keeps only in-frame clones here, not all; method: immunoSEQ multiplex PCR. In the table there are 70,000 or so clones, about 89% of which are singletons. The sequencing sample was made of CD8+ T cells sorted from blood. These receptors were collected from a human donor in good health.

Regarding this clone: An end of the junction does not agree with germline; a read error may underlie this. The CDR3 spells CASSVGGSGYAF. Written as DNA, the CDR3 is TGTGCCAGCAGCGTAGGTGGCAGTGGCTACGCCTTC. V usage is TRBV9 and J usage is TRBJ1-2, with no clear D. Germline V gene sequence: CDR1 SGDLS, CDR2 YYNGEE. The CDR3 is made up of 12 amino acids.

This clone was found once. V and J are TRBV5-4 and TRBJ2-5, with TRBD2 as a possible D gene (5 bases). Germline V lookup: CDR1 SGHNT, CDR2 YYREEE (reference sequence). With 6 bases removed from V and 3 bases from J, the gap between germline ends came to 9 bases. The CDR3 consists of 12 residues. The CDR3 nucleotides read TGTGCCAGCACCTCCGGGGAAGAGACCCAGTACTTC. Translation gives CASTSGEETQYF.

This chain uses TRBV10-3 with TRBJ1-5, with 8 bases matching TRBD1. Germline V CDR1 and CDR2: ENHRY, SYGVKD. The CDR3 sequence is 15 residues long. V trimming: 6 bases; J trimming: 4 bases; junction bases outside the gene matches: 8. CDR3 nucleotide sequence: TGTGCCATCAGCCAAGGACAGGGCGGGAATCAGCCCCAGCATTTT. Translated, it gives CAISQGQGGNQPQHF.

This clone was recorded only once. This CDR3 is CASSLYLAGGYNEQFF. The CDR3, as DNA: TGTGCCAGCAGCTTGTACCTAGCGGGGGGCTACAATGAGCAGTTCTTC. The chain recombines TRBV5-8 with TRBJ2-1; 11 bases match TRBD2. Per germline, CDR1 SGHTS and CDR2 YDEGEE. The CDR3 covers 16 residues. J lost 3 bases, V lost 1 base, and 3 bases had no gene match.

The chain employs TRBV11-2 and TRBJ2-1; 9 bases are a match to TRBD1. The trim removed 5 bases at V and 8 bases at J, leaving 7 bases unmatched. Germline CDR1 reads SGHAT; CDR2 reads FQNNGV. The CDR3 consists of 14 residues. CDR3 coding DNA: TGTGCCAGCAGCCTGGGACAGGGCTTGGATGAGCAGTTCTTC. Protein product: CASSLGQGLDEQFF.

Concerning this clone: Other DNA sequences of this sample code for an identical CDR3. V and J are TRBV27 and TRBJ2-7; D tentatively fits TRBD1 or TRBD2 (5 bases each). This CDR3 contains 13 residues. Trimming took off 6 bases at V and 1 base at J, with 10 bases between the two ends. CDR1 and CDR2 (germline): MNHEY, SMNVEV (reference sequence). The CDR3, as DNA: TGTGCCAGCAGCTGGGACGGATCCTACGAGCAGTACTTC. Translated: CASSWDGSYEQYF.

This clone appeared once. This chain connects TRBV9 to TRBJ2-3; 8 bases are shared with TRBD1. This CDR3 region has 16 residues. The germline gives CDR1 SGDLS, CDR2 YYNGEE. The V segment lost 2 bases and the J segment 5 bases; nucleotides outside the gene matches: 10. CDR3 sequence reads: CASSVSPGQVLDTQYF. Written as DNA, the CDR3 is TGTGCCAGCAGCGTCTCCCCGGGACAGGTTTTAGATACGCAGTATTTT.

Only one count was recorded for this clone. The CDR3 DNA reads as TGTGCCAGCAGCTTAGTCAGTACAGGGGGCCGAGGGACCGGGGAGCTGTTTTTT. Translation: CASSLVSTGGRGTGELFF. This chain uses TRBV7-9 with TRBJ2-2, with TRBD1 identical over 9 bases. After removal of 1 base from V and 5 bases from J, the junction contained 11 bases not matched to a gene. The CDR3 is made up of 18 amino acids. Germline lookup yields CDR1 SEHNR and CDR2 FQNEAQ (reference sequence).

This clone was seen just once. This chain connects TRBV19 to TRBJ2-3, with D possibly TRBD1 on 6 matching bases. Germline-derived CDR1 and CDR2 are LNHDA and SQIVND (reference sequence). The length of the CDR3 is 15 residues. Trimming pared 4 bases from V and 2 bases from J, leaving 13 bases between. This CDR3 is CASSSGTSLTDTQYF. CDR3 coding DNA: TGTGCCAGTAGTAGTGGGACATCCCTCACAGATACGCAGTATTTT.

J is TRBJ1-2 and V is TRBV10-3; tentative D call: TRBD1 (6 bases). The CDR3 consists of 12 residues. In germline, CDR1 is ENHRY, CDR2 SYGVKD. V lost 8 bases to trimming and J lost 4 bases, with 11 bases between them. DNA for the CDR3: TGTGCCATCTTCGGGGGCCCCTATGGCTACACCTTC. Translating it yields CAIFGGPYGYTF.

This sequence joins TRBV20-1 and TRBJ1-1; D is ambiguous. Germline V gene data show CDR1 as DFQATT and CDR2 as SNEGSKA (reference sequence). V dropped 4 bases and J dropped 0 bases, with 3 bases sitting between them. The CDR3 contains 11 residues. The CDR3 is CSAIVNTEAFF. The CDR3 DNA is TGCAGTGCTATAGTGAACACTGAAGCTTTCTTT.

V is TRBV9 and J is TRBJ2-4, with 7 bases that match TRBD2. Trimming took 0 bases from V and 9 from J; bases not matched to a gene: 6. The V gene's germline CDR1 is SGDLS and CDR2 YYNGEE. The CDR3 totals 14 residues. CDR3 nucleotide sequence: TGTGCCAGCAGCGTAGAGAACGGGGGGTCCATTCAGTACTTC. Translation: CASSVENGGSIQYF.

The chain joins TRBV11-2 to TRBJ1-4; 7 nucleotides line up with TRBD1. Per germline, CDR1 SGHAT and CDR2 FQNNGV. CDR3 length: 15 amino acids. J was trimmed by 0 bases and V by 10 bases; bases with no gene match: 8. Written as DNA, the CDR3 is TGTGCCACTTCGACAGGGTCCTCAACTAATGAAAAACTGTTTTTT. Translated, it gives CATSTGSSTNEKLFF.

The chain joins TRBV9 to TRBJ2-7; TRBD1 agrees at 9 bases. Germline CDR1 is SGDLS and CDR2 is YYNGEE. The CDR3 spans 13 residues. With V trimmed by 4 bases and J by 7 bases, 6 bases remained unmatched. The CDR3 protein is CASSSGQGREQYF. The CDR3 DNA reads TGTGCCAGCAGCTCCGGACAGGGGAGAGAGCAGTACTTC.

The CDR3 spells CASSLASGTSGRGYEQYF. DNA of the CDR3: TGCGCCAGCAGCTTGGCCTCAGGGACTAGCGGGAGGGGTTACGAGCAGTACTTC. The J gene is TRBJ2-7, the V gene TRBV5-1, with TRBD2 identical over 16 bases. The CDR3 is made up of 18 amino acids. Per the germline V gene, CDR1 is SGHRS and CDR2 is YFSETQ. Trimming took 0 bases from V and 4 from J; bases not matched to a gene: 7.